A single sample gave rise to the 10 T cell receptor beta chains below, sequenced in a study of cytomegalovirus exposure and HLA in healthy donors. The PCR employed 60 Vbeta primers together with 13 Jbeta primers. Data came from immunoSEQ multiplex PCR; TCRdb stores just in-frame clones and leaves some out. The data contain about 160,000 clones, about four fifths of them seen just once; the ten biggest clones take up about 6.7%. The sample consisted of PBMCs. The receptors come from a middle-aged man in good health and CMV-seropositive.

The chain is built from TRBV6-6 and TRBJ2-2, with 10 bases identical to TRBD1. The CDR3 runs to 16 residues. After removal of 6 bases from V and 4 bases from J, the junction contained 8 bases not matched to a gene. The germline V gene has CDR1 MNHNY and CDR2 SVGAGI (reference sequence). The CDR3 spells CASRDGTGEGTGELFF. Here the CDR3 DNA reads TGTGCCAGCAGGGACGGGACAGGGGAAGGCACCGGGGAGCTGTTTTTT.

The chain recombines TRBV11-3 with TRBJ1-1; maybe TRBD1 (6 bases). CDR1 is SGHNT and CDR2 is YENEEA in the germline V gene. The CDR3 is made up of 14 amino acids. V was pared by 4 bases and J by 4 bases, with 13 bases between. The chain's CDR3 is CASSSGQYGTEAFF. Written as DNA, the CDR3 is TGTGCCAGCAGCTCCGGACAGTATGGCACTGAAGCTTTCTTT.

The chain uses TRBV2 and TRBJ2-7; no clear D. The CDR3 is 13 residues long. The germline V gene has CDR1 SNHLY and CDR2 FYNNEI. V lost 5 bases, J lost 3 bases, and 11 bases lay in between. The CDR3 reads CASSNQRDYEQYF. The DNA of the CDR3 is TGTGCCAGCAGTAACCAGCGAGACTACGAGCAGTACTTC.

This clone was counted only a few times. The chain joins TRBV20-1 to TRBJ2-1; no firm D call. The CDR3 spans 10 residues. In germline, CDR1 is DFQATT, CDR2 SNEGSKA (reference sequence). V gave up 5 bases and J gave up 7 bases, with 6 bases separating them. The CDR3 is CSASRNEQFF. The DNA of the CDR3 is TGCAGTGCTTCCAGGAATGAGCAGTTCTTC.

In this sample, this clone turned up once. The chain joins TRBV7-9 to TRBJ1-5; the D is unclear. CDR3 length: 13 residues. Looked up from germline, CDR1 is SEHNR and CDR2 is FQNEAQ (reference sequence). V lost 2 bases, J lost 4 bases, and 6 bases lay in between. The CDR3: CASSLSTNQPQHF. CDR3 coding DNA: TGTGCCAGCAGCTTATCGACTAATCAGCCCCAGCATTTT.

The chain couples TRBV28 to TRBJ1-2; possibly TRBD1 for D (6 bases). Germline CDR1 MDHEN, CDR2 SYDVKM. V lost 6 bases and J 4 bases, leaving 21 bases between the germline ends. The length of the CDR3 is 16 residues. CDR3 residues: CASRVGGARTLYGYTF. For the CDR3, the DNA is TGTGCCAGCAGGGTTGGGGGCGCCCGAACCCTCTATGGCTACACCTTC.

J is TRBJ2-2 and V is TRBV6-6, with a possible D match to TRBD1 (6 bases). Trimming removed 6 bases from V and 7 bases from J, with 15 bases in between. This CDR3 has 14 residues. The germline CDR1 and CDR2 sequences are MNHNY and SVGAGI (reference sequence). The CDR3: CASSPKTGNGELFF. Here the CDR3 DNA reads TGTGCCAGCAGCCCTAAGACAGGCAACGGGGAGCTGTTTTTT.

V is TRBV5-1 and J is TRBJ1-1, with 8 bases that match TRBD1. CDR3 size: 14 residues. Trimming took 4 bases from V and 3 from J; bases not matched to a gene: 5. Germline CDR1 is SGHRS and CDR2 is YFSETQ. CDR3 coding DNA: TGCGCCAGCAGCCTCCTGACAGGGGACACTGAAGCTTTCTTT. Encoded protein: CASSLLTGDTEAFF.

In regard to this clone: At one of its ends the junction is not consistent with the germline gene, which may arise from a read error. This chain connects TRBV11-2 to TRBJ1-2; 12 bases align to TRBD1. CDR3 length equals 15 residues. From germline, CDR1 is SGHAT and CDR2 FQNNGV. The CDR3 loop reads CASSSVGDRGLGTFF. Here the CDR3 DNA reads TGTGCCAGCAGCTCCGTTGGGGACAGGGGGCTCGGGACTTTCTTC.

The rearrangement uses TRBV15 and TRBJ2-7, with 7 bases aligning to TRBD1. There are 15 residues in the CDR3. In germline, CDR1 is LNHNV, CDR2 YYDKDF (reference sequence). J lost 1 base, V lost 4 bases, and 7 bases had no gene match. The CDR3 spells CATSIERGQSYEQYF. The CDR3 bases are TGTGCCACCAGCATCGAGAGGGGACAGTCCTACGAGCAGTACTTC.